Each of the 27 T cell receptor beta chains below was sequenced from the same sample in a study of CD8 T cells in Susac syndrome. The RNA input was about 0.45 to 1 ug, and it was reverse transcribed with random hexamers. MiXCR, run by TCRdb on the immunoSEQ multiplex PCR reads, gives a single entry per CDR3 protein. The table includes more than 200,000 distinct CDR3 sequences, more than 85% detected once. Sequencing was done on a sample of CD8+ T cells from PBMCs. These TCRs come from a human donor with multiple sclerosis.

The V gene is TRBV12-3 or TRBV12-4, the J gene TRBJ1-4; D is unclear. V was trimmed by 4 bases and J by 0 bases, leaving 6 bases between them. The CDR3 has 14 residues. The DNA of the CDR3 is TGTGCCAGCAGTTCTCACGCAACTAATGAAAAACTGTTTTTT. Translation: CASSSHATNEKLFF.

V is TRBV19 and J is TRBJ2-7, with 8 bases lining up with TRBD1. CDR1 LNHDA and CDR2 SQIVND come from the germline V gene (reference sequence). With V trimmed by 5 bases and J by 2 bases, 5 bases remained unmatched. The CDR3 extends over 14 amino acids. The CDR3 DNA follows: TGTGCCAGTAGTCGGACAGGGTATACCTACGAGCAGTACTTC. Amino acid sequence: CASSRTGYTYEQYF.

The chain recombines TRBV19 with TRBJ1-1, with a possible D match to TRBD1 (6 bases). The germline V and J ends were trimmed by 7 bases and 1 base, with 16 bases remaining between them. The germline CDR1 and CDR2 sequences are LNHDA and SQIVND (reference sequence). The CDR3 is 15 amino acids. The DNA of the CDR3 is TGTGCCAGTAAGGGGGAAGGCAGGGGGAACACTGAAGCTTTCTTT. Amino acids: CASKGEGRGNTEAFF.

CDR3 nucleotide sequence: TGTGCCAGCAGCCTTGGGCCCGACTATGGCTACACCTTC. As protein: CASSLGPDYGYTF. The J gene is TRBJ1-2, the V gene TRBV7-9, with D uncertain. Trimming stripped 5 bases from V and 3 bases from J, with 10 bases between. CDR3 length: 13 residues. From germline, CDR1 is SEHNR and CDR2 FQNEAQ (reference sequence).

V usage is TRBV6-5 and J usage is TRBJ2-5; 7 nucleotides agree with TRBD2. Germline CDR1 is MNHEY and CDR2 is SVGAGI. V lost 5 bases to trimming and J lost 4 bases; unmatched junction nucleotides: 10. There are 15 residues in the CDR3. CDR3 amino acids: CASSRLAGRGETQYF. CDR3 bases: TGTGCCAGCAGTAGACTAGCAGGAAGGGGAGAGACCCAGTACTTC.

This rearrangement joins TRBV19 to TRBJ1-2; no definite D call. Trimming stripped 2 bases from V and 6 bases from J, with 10 bases between. CDR3 length equals 13 residues. The germline CDR1 and CDR2 sequences are LNHDA and SQIVND (reference sequence). This CDR3 reads CASSIRAGDGYTF. The CDR3 DNA reads TGTGCCAGTAGTATACGGGCAGGTGATGGCTACACCTTC. Combining the CDR3 with reference TRBV19 and TRBJ1-2 gives the whole variable domain DGGITQSPKYLFRKEGQNVTLSCEQNLNHDAMYWYRQDPGQGLRLIYYSQIVNDFQKGDIAEGYSVSREKKESFPLTVTSAQKNPTAFYLCASSIRAGDGYTFGSGTRLTVV.

This chain connects TRBV5-4 to TRBJ2-7, with 7 bases aligning to TRBD1. CDR3 length: 15 amino acids. J lost 4 bases, V lost 4 bases, and 11 bases had no gene match. The germline V gene encodes CDR1 SGHNT and CDR2 YYREEE (reference sequence). The CDR3 loop is CASSHTGVLLYEQYF. In DNA form, the CDR3 reads TGTGCCAGCAGCCACACAGGGGTTTTGCTTTACGAGCAGTACTTC.

A single count supports this clonotype. This chain connects TRBV27 to TRBJ1-2, with TRBD1 matching over 8 bases. After removal of 6 bases from V and 3 bases from J, the junction contained 3 bases not matched to a gene. This CDR3 region has 13 residues. Germline CDR1 MNHEY, CDR2 SMNVEV (reference sequence). In DNA, the CDR3 is TGTGCCAGCAGAGACAGGGGCGACTATGGCTACACCTTC. It codes for CASRDRGDYGYTF.

V is TRBV2 and J is TRBJ2-3; D might be TRBD1 or TRBD2, each matching 6 bases. Germline V gene data show CDR1 as SNHLY and CDR2 as FYNNEI. CDR3 size: 14 residues. V dropped 6 bases and J dropped 0 bases, with 10 bases sitting between them. The chain's CDR3 is CASRVGGSTDTQYF. CDR3 in DNA: TGTGCCAGCAGGGTAGGGGGGAGCACAGATACGCAGTATTTT.

This chain joins TRBV14 and TRBJ2-7; D remains unclear. The CDR3 contains 12 residues. Germline V CDR1 and CDR2: SGHDN, FVKESK. With 4 bases removed from V and 3 bases from J, the gap between germline ends came to 7 bases. CDR3 amino acids: CASSPTYYEQYF. CDR3 coding DNA: TGTGCCAGCAGCCCCACTTACTACGAGCAGTACTTC.

The V call is TRBV9, the J call TRBJ2-5; the match to TRBD2 covers 8 bases. The CDR3 is 15 residues long. Germline CDR1 reads SGDLS; CDR2 reads YYNGEE. Unmatched junction bases numbered 5, after V lost 3 bases and J lost 1 base. CDR3 sequence (DNA): TGTGCCAGCAGCGGAGGAGCGGGAGCCCAAGAGACCCAGTACTTC. It translates to CASSGGAGAQETQYF.

The chain combines TRBV13 with TRBJ1-1, with TRBD1 matching over 7 bases. This CDR3 is 16 amino acids long. V trimming: 3 bases; J trimming: 1 base; junction bases outside the gene matches: 8. CDR1 PRHDT and CDR2 FYEKMQ come from the germline V gene (reference sequence). Here the CDR3 DNA reads TGTGCCAGCAGCTTTCAACCGGGACAGCCGAACACTGAAGCTTTCTTT. Amino acid sequence: CASSFQPGQPNTEAFF.

The chain combines TRBV7-9 with TRBJ1-1, with TRBD1 matching over 11 bases. In germline, CDR1 is SEHNR, CDR2 FQNEAQ (reference sequence). Trimming took 3 bases from V and 3 from J; bases not matched to a gene: 12. The CDR3 contains 18 residues. The DNA of the CDR3 is TGTGCCAGCAGCTTTCCCGGGACAGGGGGGTTCCGGGACACTGAAGCTTTCTTT. It specifies CASSFPGTGGFRDTEAFF.

V is TRBV20-1 and J is TRBJ2-1; tentatively, D is TRBD2 (6 bases). The CDR3 totals 15 residues. CDR1 is DFQATT, CDR2 SNEGSKA, per germline (reference sequence). Trimming stripped 1 base from V and 15 bases from J, with 25 bases between. CDR3 sequence: CSARALGGLNLEAFF. As DNA, the CDR3 is TGCAGTGCTAGAGCCCTGGGGGGACTCAACCTTGAGGCGTTCTTC.

The V call is TRBV7-9, the J call TRBJ2-3, with D perhaps TRBD2 (7 bases). V was shortened by 6 bases and J by 0 bases, with 16 bases between the two germline ends. This CDR3 has 16 residues. From germline, CDR1 is SEHNR and CDR2 FQNEAQ (reference sequence). The CDR3 loop is CASRHGGAPSTDTQYF. In nucleotides, the CDR3 is TGTGCCAGCAGGCATGGGGGGGCCCCTAGCACAGATACGCAGTATTTT.

A remark on this clonotype: Relative to the germline gene, one junction end is altered; a read error may explain this. The chain carries TRBV11-2 and TRBJ1-4; D ambiguous. From germline, CDR1 is SGHAT and CDR2 FQNNGV. CDR3 length: 16 amino acids. This CDR3 is CASSLEPGTPNEKLFF. CDR3 DNA sequence: TGTGCCAGCAGCCTAGAGCCCGGAACCCCTAATGAAAAACTGTTTTTT.

This chain uses TRBV4-1 with TRBJ1-1; no clear D gene. Germline loops: CDR1 MGHRA, CDR2 YSYEKL. The CDR3 is made up of 14 amino acids. V shed 2 bases and J shed 6 bases, with 13 bases lying between them. The CDR3 reads CASSQISESPEAFF. The CDR3, as DNA: TGCGCCAGCAGCCAAATCTCGGAATCCCCTGAAGCTTTCTTT.

The genes are TRBV9 and TRBJ2-3; 8 bases are a match to TRBD2. The CDR3 is 15 residues long. Germline V gene lookup returns CDR1 SGDLS and CDR2 YYNGEE. Unmatched junction bases numbered 7, after V lost 3 bases and J lost 4 bases. The CDR3, as DNA: TGTGCCAGCAGCGCCGGGGGGGGCAGGGCAGATACGCAGTATTTT. Protein product: CASSAGGGRADTQYF.

The chain carries TRBV12-5 and TRBJ2-3; a possible D gene is TRBD2 (6 bases). Germline CDR1 reads LGHNT; CDR2 reads FRNRAP. This CDR3 spans 13 amino acids. V lost 8 bases and J lost 2, with 11 bases in between. The CDR3 nucleotides are TGTGCTAGTCGGGGCGGGGACACAGATACGCAGTATTTT. As protein: CASRGGDTDTQYF.

This clonotype was detected a few times. The rearrangement links TRBV5-1 to TRBJ1-2; D not certain. V was clipped by 0 bases and J by 2 bases, with 8 bases between them. The CDR3 covers 14 residues. The V gene's germline CDR1 is SGHRS and CDR2 YFSETQ. CDR3 in amino acids: CASSLESSNYGYTF. The CDR3 nucleotides read TGCGCCAGCAGCTTGGAAAGTTCAAACTATGGCTACACCTTC.

Only a few counts were recorded for this clonotype. The chain couples TRBV10-3 to TRBJ1-1; 9 bases agree with TRBD1. Germline V gives CDR1 ENHRY, CDR2 SYGVKD. V was pared by 8 bases and J by 1 base, with 5 bases of the junction left unmatched. The CDR3 has 14 residues. Here the CDR3 DNA reads TGTGCCATCTGGACAGGGGAAGGGAACACTGAAGCTTTCTTT. Translated: CAIWTGEGNTEAFF.

This chain uses TRBV27 with TRBJ2-7; 8 bases map to TRBD1. CDR1 MNHEY and CDR2 SMNVEV come from the germline V gene (reference sequence). V dropped 7 bases and J dropped 2; count of bases not matched to a gene: 7. The length of the CDR3 is 14 residues. The CDR3 here is CASTPGQGPYEQYF. CDR3 in DNA: TGTGCCAGCACCCCTGGACAGGGCCCCTACGAGCAGTACTTC.

In nucleotides, the CDR3 is TGCAGCGTTGAAGATCTTGGAGGCGTGGGGACTGAAGCTTTCTTT. This encodes CSVEDLGGVGTEAFF. The chain uses TRBV29-1 and TRBJ1-1; no clear D gene. V was trimmed by 0 bases and J by 5 bases, leaving 16 bases between them. The germline CDR1 and CDR2 sequences are SQVTM and ANQGSEA. This CDR3 spans 15 amino acids.

The gene calls are TRBV11-1 and TRBJ1-3, with TRBD1 as a possible D gene (5 bases). V lost 3 bases to trimming and J lost 2 bases, with 26 bases between them. CDR3 size: 20 residues. Germline assignment: CDR1 SGHAT and CDR2 FQDESV (reference sequence). The CDR3 region is CASSFSRDLYTLDPGNTIYF. The CDR3 coding sequence is TGTGCCAGCAGCTTCAGCCGGGACTTATACACCCTCGATCCTGGAAACACCATATATTTT.

For the CDR3, the DNA is TGTGCCAGCAGCCAGCCTAGCGGGGGCCACAATGAGCAGTTCTTC. Translation: CASSQPSGGHNEQFF. The gene calls are TRBV11-2 and TRBJ2-1, with 10 bases aligning to TRBD2. J gave up 5 bases and V 5 bases, and 6 bases lay outside the gene matches. The CDR3 spans 15 residues. The germline V gene encodes CDR1 SGHAT and CDR2 FQNNGV. Using reference TRBV11-2 and TRBJ2-1 for the parts outside the CDR3, the full variable domain is EAGVAQSPRYKIIEKRQSVAFWCNPISGHATLYWYQQILGQGPKLLIQFQNNGVVDDSQLPKDRFSAERLKGVDSTLKIQPAKLEDSAVYLCASSQPSGGHNEQFFGPGTRLTVL.

V is TRBV15 and J is TRBJ2-4, with a weak D call TRBD2 (6 bases). V gave up 0 bases and J gave up 1 base, with 10 bases separating them. CDR3 length: 16 residues. Per the germline V gene, CDR1 is LNHNV and CDR2 is YYDKDF (reference sequence). CDR3 nucleotide sequence: TGTGCCACCAGCAGAGATCTAGCGCTGGCCAAAAACATTCAGTACTTC. This gives the protein CATSRDLALAKNIQYF.

The chain joins TRBV20-1 to TRBJ2-7, with 7 bases lining up with TRBD1. This CDR3 contains 15 residues. Trimming cost V 6 bases and J 1 base; bases outside gene matches: 12. CDR1 and CDR2 from the germline V gene are DFQATT and SNEGSKA (reference sequence). The CDR3 here is CSASTGTVTSYEQYF. The CDR3 DNA reads as TGCAGTGCGTCGACCGGGACAGTGACTTCCTACGAGCAGTACTTC.